The sequence of this T cell receptor (beta chain) was determined in a study of T cell clonotyping in hematopoietic cell transplantation. Study-level information: Cytoreduction preceded collection of pretransplant recipient samples.

The germline gives CDR1 SGDLS, CDR2 YYNGEE. V shed 3 bases and J 4 bases; nucleotides not matched to a gene: 12. The length of the CDR3 is 19 residues. This clone was picked up a small number of times. Its antigen is as yet unknown. Indicated time point: recipient sample about 28 days before transplant, after cytoreduction. Recipients were bled about 28 days pretransplant and at posttransplant days 30, 100, 180. Method: immunoSEQ multiplex PCR; TCRdb's copy keeps in-frame clones and lacks some. The sample holds some 30,000 clones; more than 85% are singletons and the top ten take approximately 2%. Overall study findings and caveats: Graft donor and pretransplant recipient Inverse Simpson Index values predicted broader posttransplant TCR diversity. Pathologically expanded recipient clonotypes increased progressively from day 30 to day 180 as diversity fell.

The sample in question was peripheral blood mononuclear cells, obtained before stem cell transplant. The V gene is TRBV9, the J gene TRBJ2-3; TRBD2 agrees at 15 bases. This clonotype originated in a man aged 45 to 65 with acute myeloid leukemia. Some clones in this sample may be carry-over from other donors' samples. CDR3 loop: CASSDPGLAGGPGPDTQYF. Here the CDR3 DNA reads TGTGCCAGCAGCGATCCAGGACTAGCGGGAGGGCCGGGCCCAGATACGCAGTATTTT.